This T cell receptor beta chain stems from a study of cytomegalovirus exposure and HLA in healthy donors. 60 Vbeta and 13 Jbeta primers were used in PCR. Some clones are missing from TCRdb's copy, which holds only in-frame ones; the method was immunoSEQ multiplex PCR. In the table there are around 78,000 clones, roughly 84% of which are singletons. Trimming pared 4 bases from V and 5 bases from J, leaving 14 bases between. The CDR3 covers 14 residues. Per germline, CDR1 MNHEY and CDR2 SMNVEV (reference sequence). The J gene is TRBJ2-5, the V gene TRBV27, with D possibly TRBD2 on 5 matching bases. Sequencing input: PBMCs. The sequence was obtained from a woman aged 45-60 years in good health and CMV-seronegative. The CDR3 protein is CASSSPGVRETQYF. In nucleotides, the CDR3 is TGTGCCAGCAGTTCCCCCGGGGTAAGGGAGACCCAGTACTTC.